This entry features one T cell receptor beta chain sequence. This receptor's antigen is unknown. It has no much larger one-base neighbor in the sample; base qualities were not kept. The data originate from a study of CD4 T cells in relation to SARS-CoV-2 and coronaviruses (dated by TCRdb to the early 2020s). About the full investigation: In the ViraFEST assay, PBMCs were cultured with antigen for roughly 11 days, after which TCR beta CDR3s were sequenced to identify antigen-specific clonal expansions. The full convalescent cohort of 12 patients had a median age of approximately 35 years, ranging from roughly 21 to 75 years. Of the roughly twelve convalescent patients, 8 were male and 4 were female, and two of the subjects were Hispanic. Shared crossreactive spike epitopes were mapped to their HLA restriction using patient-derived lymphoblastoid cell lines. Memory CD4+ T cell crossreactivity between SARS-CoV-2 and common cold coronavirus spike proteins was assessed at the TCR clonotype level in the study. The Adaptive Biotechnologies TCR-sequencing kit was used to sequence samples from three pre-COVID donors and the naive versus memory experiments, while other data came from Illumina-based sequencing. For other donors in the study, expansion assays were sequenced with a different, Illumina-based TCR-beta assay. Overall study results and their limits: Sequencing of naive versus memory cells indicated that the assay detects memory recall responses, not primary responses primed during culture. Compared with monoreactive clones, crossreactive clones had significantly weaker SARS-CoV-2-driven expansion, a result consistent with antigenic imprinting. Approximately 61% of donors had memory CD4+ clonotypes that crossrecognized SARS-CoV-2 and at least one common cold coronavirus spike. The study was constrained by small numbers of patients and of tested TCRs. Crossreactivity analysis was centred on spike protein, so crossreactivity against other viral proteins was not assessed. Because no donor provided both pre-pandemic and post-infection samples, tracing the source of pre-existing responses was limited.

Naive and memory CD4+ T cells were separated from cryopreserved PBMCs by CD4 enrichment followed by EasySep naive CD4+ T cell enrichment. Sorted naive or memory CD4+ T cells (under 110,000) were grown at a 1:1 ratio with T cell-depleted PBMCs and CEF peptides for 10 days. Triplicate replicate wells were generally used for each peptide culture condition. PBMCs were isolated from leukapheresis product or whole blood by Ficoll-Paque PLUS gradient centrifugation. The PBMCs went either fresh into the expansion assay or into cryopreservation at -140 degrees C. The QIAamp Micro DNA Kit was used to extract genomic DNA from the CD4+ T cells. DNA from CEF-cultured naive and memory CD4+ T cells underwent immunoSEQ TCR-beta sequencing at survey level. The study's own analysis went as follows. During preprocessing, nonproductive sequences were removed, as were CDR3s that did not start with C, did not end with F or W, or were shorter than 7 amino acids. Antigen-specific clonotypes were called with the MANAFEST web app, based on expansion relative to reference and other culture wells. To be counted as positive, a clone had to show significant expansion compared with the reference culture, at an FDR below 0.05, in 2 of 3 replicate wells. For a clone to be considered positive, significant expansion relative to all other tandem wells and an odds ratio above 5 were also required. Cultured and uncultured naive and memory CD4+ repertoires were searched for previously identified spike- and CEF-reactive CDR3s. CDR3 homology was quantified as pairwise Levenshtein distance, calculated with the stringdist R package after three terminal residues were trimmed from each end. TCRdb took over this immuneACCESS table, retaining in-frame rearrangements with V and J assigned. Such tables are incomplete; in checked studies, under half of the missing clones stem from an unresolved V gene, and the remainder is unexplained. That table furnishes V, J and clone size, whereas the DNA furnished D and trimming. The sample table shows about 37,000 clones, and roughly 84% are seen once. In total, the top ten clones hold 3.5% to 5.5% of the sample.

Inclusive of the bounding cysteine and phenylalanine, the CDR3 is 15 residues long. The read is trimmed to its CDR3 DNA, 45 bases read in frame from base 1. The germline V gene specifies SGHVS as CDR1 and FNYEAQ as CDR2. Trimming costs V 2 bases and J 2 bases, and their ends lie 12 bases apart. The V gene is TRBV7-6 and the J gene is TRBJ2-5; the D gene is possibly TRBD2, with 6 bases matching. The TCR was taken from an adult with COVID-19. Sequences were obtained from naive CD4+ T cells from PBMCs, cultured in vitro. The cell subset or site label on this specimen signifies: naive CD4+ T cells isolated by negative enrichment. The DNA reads TGTGCCAGCAGCTTATCGGGAGCTAAACAAGAGACCCAGTACTTC. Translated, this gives CASSLSGAKQETQYF.